This T cell receptor beta chain was identified during a study of CD8+ T cells in alopecia areata. Study-level background: Administration of oral tofacitinib to treated patients was at 5 to 10 mg twice daily.

Those with alopecia areata gave lesional scalp punch biopsies and peripheral blood. This clone was counted only a few times. Germline CDR1 SGHAT, CDR2 FQNNGV. CDR3 size: 16 residues. Trimming removed 5 bases from V and 9 bases from J, with 20 bases in between. RNA extraction and reverse transcription yielded cDNA as sequencing template. Repertoires were generated with immunoSEQ multiplex PCR, while TCRdb's copy carries only in-frame clones and drops some. The table has 110,000 or so clones, roughly two fifths seen once; the top ten hold 3.1%. The TCR was taken from a human donor with alopecia areata. The chain joins TRBV11-2 to TRBJ1-6; TRBD1 might be the D (5 bases). The specimen was CD4+ T cells sorted from blood. The CDR3 here is CASSADAGAYGSPLHF. Here the CDR3 DNA reads TGTGCCAGCAGCGCAGATGCCGGGGCCTATGGTTCACCCCTCCACTTT.